This is a list of T cell receptor beta chains from one sample in a study of PD-L1 blockade in urothelial cancer. TCRdb's copy holds only in-frame clones and misses some; the assay was immunoSEQ multiplex PCR. Counted here are around 71,000 clones, around four fifths occurring once; the ten biggest clones make up approximately 7.1%. The sequencing here drew on PBMCs, taken around atezolizumab (anti-PD-L1) treatment. The receptors come from a man aged 35 to 55 with urothelial cancer. The CDR3 runs from the conserved cysteine through the conserved F or W. A D gene is named only where the DNA matches it firmly. Clone size is stated in some rows and not others, as once, few, many or a class when expanded.

d_call: .; v_call: TRBV29-1; clone_size: .; cdr3_length: 13; j_call: TRBJ2-7; cdr3_aa: CSVLRAPSYEQYF; cdr3_nt: TGCAGCGTTCTAAGAGCTCCCTCCTACGAGCAGTACTTC
d_call: TRBD1; v_call: TRBV6-7; clone_size: .; cdr3_length: 14; j_call: TRBJ2-7; cdr3_aa: CASSLNGQAEEQYF; cdr3_nt: TGTGCCAGCAGCCTTAATGGACAGGCCGAGGAGCAGTACTTC
d_call: TRBD2; v_call: TRBV28; clone_size: .; cdr3_length: 15; j_call: TRBJ2-7; cdr3_aa: CASSKLAGDSYEQYF; cdr3_nt: TGTGCCAGCAGCAAGCTAGCGGGAGATTCCTACGAGCAGTACTTC
d_call: TRBD2; v_call: TRBV7-3; clone_size: .; cdr3_length: 15; j_call: TRBJ2-7; cdr3_aa: CASSPGLAGRYEQYF; cdr3_nt: TGTGCCAGCAGCCCGGGACTAGCGGGAAGATACGAGCAGTACTTC
d_call: .; v_call: TRBV18; clone_size: .; cdr3_length: 15; j_call: TRBJ2-5; cdr3_aa: CASSPDQGSGETQYF; cdr3_nt: TGTGCCAGCTCACCAGATCAGGGGTCGGGGGAGACCCAGTACTTC
d_call: TRBD1; v_call: TRBV7-9; clone_size: .; cdr3_length: 13; j_call: TRBJ1-4; cdr3_aa: CASSGDRDEKLFF; cdr3_nt: TGTGCCAGCAGTGGGGACAGGGATGAAAAACTGTTTTTT
d_call: TRBD1; v_call: TRBV7-8; clone_size: .; cdr3_length: 16; j_call: TRBJ1-2; cdr3_aa: CASSQHGQGGGYGYTF; cdr3_nt: TGTGCCAGCAGCCAACACGGACAGGGCGGGGGCTATGGCTACACCTTC
d_call: .; v_call: TRBV30; clone_size: .; cdr3_length: 11; j_call: TRBJ1-1; cdr3_aa: CACGGAAEAFF; cdr3_nt: TGTGCCTGCGGGGGGGCGGCTGAAGCTTTCTTT
d_call: TRBD1; v_call: TRBV14; clone_size: .; cdr3_length: 13; j_call: TRBJ2-7; cdr3_aa: CASSHQPGQGSYF; cdr3_nt: TGTGCCAGCAGCCATCAACCGGGACAGGGAAGTTACTTC
d_call: .; v_call: TRBV4-1; clone_size: once; cdr3_length: 12; j_call: TRBJ1-4; cdr3_aa: CASSQAYEKLFF; cdr3_nt: TGCGCCAGCAGCCAAGCCTATGAAAAACTGTTTTTT
d_call: TRBD2; v_call: TRBV28; clone_size: .; cdr3_length: 12; j_call: TRBJ2-7; cdr3_aa: CASRTSAYEQYF; cdr3_nt: TGTGCCAGCAGGACTAGCGCCTACGAGCAGTACTTC
d_call: .; v_call: TRBV15; clone_size: .; cdr3_length: 17; j_call: TRBJ2-7; cdr3_aa: CATSGGGRQGNTYEQYF; cdr3_nt: TGTGCCACCAGCGGTGGGGGGAGACAGGGAAACACCTACGAGCAGTACTTC
d_call: .; v_call: TRBV18; clone_size: .; cdr3_length: 14; j_call: TRBJ2-2; cdr3_aa: CASSGAKNTGELFF; cdr3_nt: TGTGCCAGCTCGGGGGCCAAGAACACCGGGGAGCTGTTTTTT
d_call: .; v_call: TRBV9; clone_size: .; cdr3_length: 16; j_call: TRBJ2-1; cdr3_aa: CASSVGAAIDSNEQFF; cdr3_nt: TGTGCCAGCAGCGTAGGAGCGGCGATAGATAGTAATGAGCAGTTCTTC
d_call: .; v_call: TRBV7-2; clone_size: once; cdr3_length: 12; j_call: TRBJ2-1; cdr3_aa: CASSIFINEQFF; cdr3_nt: TGTGCCAGCAGCATTTTCATCAATGAGCAGTTCTTC
d_call: .; v_call: TRBV9; clone_size: few; cdr3_length: 15; j_call: TRBJ1-2; cdr3_aa: CASSPSLYPNYGYTF; cdr3_nt: TGTGCCAGCAGCCCCTCCCTGTATCCGAACTATGGCTACACCTTC
d_call: .; v_call: TRBV4-1; clone_size: .; cdr3_length: 15; j_call: TRBJ1-2; cdr3_aa: CASSQVSTGPKGYTF; cdr3_nt: TGCGCCAGCAGCCAAGTTAGTACAGGCCCTAAAGGCTACACCTTC
d_call: TRBD1; v_call: TRBV4-1; clone_size: once; cdr3_length: 13; j_call: TRBJ2-5; cdr3_aa: CASSRGQEETQYF; cdr3_nt: TGCGCCAGCAGCCGCGGACAGGAGGAGACCCAGTACTTC
d_call: TRBD2; v_call: TRBV13; clone_size: .; cdr3_length: 15; j_call: TRBJ2-1; cdr3_aa: CASSSGLAGSREQFF; cdr3_nt: TGTGCCAGCAGCTCGGGACTAGCCGGAAGTAGGGAGCAGTTCTTC
d_call: .; v_call: TRBV29-1; clone_size: .; cdr3_length: 12; j_call: TRBJ2-5; cdr3_aa: CSVLEGRETQYF; cdr3_nt: TGCAGCGTCCTGGAGGGGCGGGAGACCCAGTACTTC
d_call: .; v_call: TRBV28; clone_size: .; cdr3_length: 12; j_call: TRBJ2-7; cdr3_aa: CASSLDTYEQYF; cdr3_nt: TGTGCCAGCAGTTTAGACACCTACGAGCAGTACTTC
d_call: .; v_call: TRBV6-6; clone_size: once; cdr3_length: 13; j_call: TRBJ1-1; cdr3_aa: CASSYGPRAEAFF; cdr3_nt: TGTGCCAGCAGTTACGGGCCCAGGGCTGAAGCTTTCTTT
d_call: .; v_call: TRBV29-1; clone_size: .; cdr3_length: 13; j_call: TRBJ2-5; cdr3_aa: CSALGAAQETQYF; cdr3_nt: TGCAGCGCGTTAGGGGCGGCCCAAGAGACCCAGTACTTC
d_call: .; v_call: TRBV2; clone_size: .; cdr3_length: 17; j_call: TRBJ2-7; cdr3_aa: CASSETGPGQSSYEQYF; cdr3_nt: TGTGCCAGCAGTGAAACAGGGCCGGGGCAGAGCTCCTACGAGCAGTACTTC
d_call: TRBD2; v_call: TRBV5-6; clone_size: .; cdr3_length: 15; j_call: TRBJ2-1; cdr3_aa: CASSWGGLAGDEQFF; cdr3_nt: TGTGCCAGCAGCTGGGGGGGACTAGCGGGAGATGAGCAGTTCTTC
d_call: .; v_call: TRBV19; clone_size: .; cdr3_length: 11; j_call: TRBJ2-1; cdr3_aa: CASSMGGAGFF; cdr3_nt: TGTGCCAGTAGTATGGGGGGTGCGGGGTTCTTC
d_call: TRBD2; v_call: TRBV5-1; clone_size: .; cdr3_length: 19; j_call: TRBJ2-3; cdr3_aa: CASSFSVKSGRASTDTQYF; cdr3_nt: TGCGCCAGCAGCTTCAGCGTGAAGAGCGGGAGGGCCTCCACAGATACGCAGTATTTT
d_call: TRBD2; v_call: TRBV6-5; clone_size: .; cdr3_length: 15; j_call: TRBJ2-1; cdr3_aa: CASSYKGLVGNEQFF; cdr3_nt: TGTGCCAGCAGTTATAAGGGACTAGTGGGGAATGAGCAGTTCTTC
d_call: TRBD1; v_call: TRBV5-4; clone_size: many; cdr3_length: 17; j_call: TRBJ1-2; cdr3_aa: CASSLAWQGAIGYGYTF; cdr3_nt: TGTGCCAGCAGCTTGGCCTGGCAGGGGGCGATTGGCTATGGCTACACCTTC
d_call: .; v_call: TRBV7-3; clone_size: .; cdr3_length: 15; j_call: TRBJ2-5; cdr3_aa: CASSLGAGALETQYF; cdr3_nt: TGTGCCAGCAGCTTAGGAGCAGGGGCTTTAGAGACCCAGTACTTC
d_call: TRBD2; v_call: TRBV28; clone_size: .; cdr3_length: 15; j_call: TRBJ2-3; cdr3_aa: CASILRLAGRDTQYF; cdr3_nt: TGTGCCAGCATTCTACGACTAGCGGGACGAGATACGCAGTATTTT
d_call: TRBD1; v_call: TRBV28; clone_size: .; cdr3_length: 15; j_call: TRBJ1-2; cdr3_aa: CASSSGTGGIYGYTF; cdr3_nt: TGTGCCAGCAGTTCCGGGACAGGGGGAATCTATGGCTACACCTTC
d_call: .; v_call: TRBV28; clone_size: .; cdr3_length: 14; j_call: TRBJ1-2; cdr3_aa: CASTPTGTHYGYTF; cdr3_nt: TGTGCCAGCACTCCGACCGGGACACATTATGGCTACACCTTC
d_call: .; v_call: TRBV7-9; clone_size: .; cdr3_length: 12; j_call: TRBJ2-1; cdr3_aa: CASRTASDEQFF; cdr3_nt: TGTGCCAGCAGGACCGCGAGCGATGAGCAGTTCTTC
d_call: .; v_call: TRBV7-9; clone_size: .; cdr3_length: 12; j_call: TRBJ1-2; cdr3_aa: CASSLEGGGYTF; cdr3_nt: TGTGCCAGCAGCTTAGAAGGAGGTGGCTACACCTTC
d_call: TRBD2; v_call: TRBV30; clone_size: .; cdr3_length: 13; j_call: TRBJ2-3; cdr3_aa: CAWRLAGGGSQYF; cdr3_nt: TGTGCCTGGCGACTAGCGGGAGGAGGATCGCAGTATTTT
d_call: .; v_call: TRBV6-5; clone_size: .; cdr3_length: 14; j_call: TRBJ2-1; cdr3_aa: CASSYSGQGIEQFF; cdr3_nt: TGTGCCAGCAGTTACTCTGGGCAGGGCATTGAGCAGTTCTTC
d_call: .; v_call: TRBV6-5; clone_size: .; cdr3_length: 14; j_call: TRBJ2-2; cdr3_aa: CASSPELLTGELFF; cdr3_nt: TGTGCCAGCAGTCCCGAACTCCTCACCGGGGAGCTGTTTTTT
d_call: TRBD1; v_call: TRBV6-1; clone_size: .; cdr3_length: 15; j_call: TRBJ2-1; cdr3_aa: CASRAPGQSHNEQFF; cdr3_nt: TGTGCCAGCAGAGCCCCGGGACAGTCCCACAATGAGCAGTTCTTC
d_call: .; v_call: TRBV11-2; clone_size: .; cdr3_length: 14; j_call: TRBJ2-3; cdr3_aa: CASSLADRPDTQYF; cdr3_nt: TGTGCCAGCAGCTTAGCCGACAGACCAGATACGCAGTATTTT